The clone carrying this TCR beta chain was detected ten times or more. Individual cDNA molecules each received unique molecular identifiers attached to them. TCRdb independently ran MiXCR on the 5' RACE reads; one entry per CDR3 protein. The sample lists under 70,000 distinct CDR3 sequences; around 12% were seen once. The CDR3 loop spans 16 amino acids. Per germline, CDR1 MDHEN and CDR2 SYDVKM. Trimming cost V 6 bases and J 8 bases, with 23 bases left between them. The data originate from a study of early T cells in non-severe SARS-CoV-2 infection. Background on the study: Unpaired chains resulted from sequencing bulk RNA of unsorted whole blood.

This receptor was taken from an adult who was a healthcare worker with PCR-confirmed SARS-CoV-2 infection or an uninfected control (not recorded which). V is TRBV28 and J is TRBJ2-1, with D perhaps assigned TRBD1 or TRBD2 (5 bases each). The sample comprised whole blood. This CDR3 reads CASSSLAWGISDEQFF. In nucleotides, the CDR3 is TGTGCCAGCAGCTCTTTGGCCTGGGGGATCAGCGATGAGCAGTTCTTC. Full variable domain (rest looked up from reference TRBV28 and TRBJ2-1): DVKVTQSSRYLVKRTGEKVFLECVQDMDHENMFWYRQDPGLGLRLIYFSYDVKMKEKGDIPEGYSVSREKKERFSLILESASTNQTSMYLCASSSLAWGISDEQFFGPGTRLTVL.